The T cell receptor (beta chain) described here comes from a study of identical twins. The germline V and J ends were trimmed by 3 bases and 0 bases, with 18 bases remaining between them. Germline V lookup: CDR1 SQVTM, CDR2 ANQGSEA. The CDR3 runs to 17 residues. TCRdb independently ran MiXCR on the 5' RACE reads; one entry per CDR3 protein. Of 250,000 to 350,000 distinct CDR3 sequences in the sample, 6.5% to 9.5% were seen once. Study-wide results and caveats: Recombination models fit unrelated individuals' TCR alpha sharing but underestimated twins'. Interpretation of the results relied on cross-sectional statistical analysis and not on following the same donors.

As concerns this clonotype: Its specificity is not known.

All donors were healthy Caucasians. The sample was also reused in another study, on yellow fever vaccine responses in identical twins.

The chain combines TRBV29-1 with TRBJ2-4; D is possibly TRBD1 (5 bases). Sequenced sample: memory (CD45RO+) T cells sorted from blood. The TCR comes from a woman aged 18-29 years in good health. The CDR3 protein is CSVEGQGIGLAKNIQYF. CDR3 sequence (DNA): TGCAGCGTTGAGGGCCAGGGAATCGGGTTAGCCAAAAACATTCAGTACTTC.